These T cell receptor beta chains were read from a single sample in a study of CD8+CD57+ T cells in acquired aplastic anemia. TCRdb re-analysed the reads in MiXCR, keeping a single row per CDR3 protein. The data contain roughly 180,000 distinct CDR3 sequences, approximately 46% of them singletons. Specimen: sorted CD4+, CD8+, or CD8+CD57+ T cells (not recorded which) from PBMCs. Receptors were obtained from a human donor in good health. CDR3s include the opening cysteine and the closing phenylalanine or tryptophan. D genes are given only for firm matches. Size values are once, few and many counts, or a class for expanded clones, and some rows have none.

v_gene	abundance	d_gene	j_gene	CDR3aa	CDR3nt
TRBV29-1	NA	NA	TRBJ2-3	CSVEATDTQYF	TGCAGCGTTGAGGCGACAGATACGCAGTATTTT
TRBV7-2	many	TRBD2	TRBJ2-1	CASSPTQAGLSYNEQFF	TGTGCCAGCAGCCCTACCCAAGCGGGGCTTTCCTACAATGAGCAGTTCTTC
TRBV20-1	NA	NA	TRBJ2-5	CSARDSGGTVRETQYF	TGCAGTGCTAGAGATTCCGGCGGCACCGTGCGGGAGACCCAGTACTTC
TRBV7-9	NA	NA	TRBJ2-3	CASSLTSWPGTQYF	TGTGCCAGCAGCTTAACTTCATGGCCAGGTACGCAGTATTTT
TRBV19	NA	TRBD1	TRBJ1-2	CATNQGVGSNYGYTF	TGTGCCACGAACCAGGGGGTAGGATCTAATTATGGCTACACCTTC
TRBV12-5	NA	NA	TRBJ2-7	CASGSADREVHEQYF	TGTGCTAGTGGCTCGGCCGACAGAGAAGTCCACGAGCAGTACTTC
TRBV2	once	TRBD2	TRBJ2-7	CASSPRTSAGGEQYF	TGTGCCAGCAGCCCGAGGACTAGCGCAGGGGGCGAGCAGTACTTC
TRBV6-1	many	NA	TRBJ2-5	CASGRGGETQYF	TGTGCCAGCGGCCGGGGCGGGGAGACCCAGTACTTC
TRBV2	NA	TRBD2	TRBJ2-1	CASSGTSGRDSEQFF	TGTGCCAGCAGTGGAACTAGCGGGAGGGACAGTGAGCAGTTCTTC
TRBV10-3	many	NA	TRBJ2-2	CATSGTANTGELFF	TGTGCCACCTCCGGGACTGCGAACACCGGGGAGCTGTTTTTT
TRBV19	once	NA	TRBJ2-3	CASSSQRGNTDTQYF	TGTGCCAGTAGTTCCCAGCGCGGAAACACCGATACGCAGTATTTT
TRBV19	NA	TRBD2	TRBJ2-3	CASSITSGWTTDTQYF	TGTGCCAGTAGTATTACTAGCGGCTGGACCACAGATACGCAGTATTTT
TRBV19	NA	NA	TRBJ2-3	CASSIGRASTDTQYF	TGTGCCAGTAGTATAGGAAGGGCGAGCACAGATACGCAGTATTTT
TRBV28	NA	TRBD2	TRBJ2-5	CATWTGTSGRETQYF	TGTGCCACCTGGACCGGGACTAGCGGGAGAGAGACCCAGTACTTC
TRBV25-1	once	TRBD1	TRBJ1-2	CASSDPGTGNYGYTF	TGTGCCAGCAGTGACCCCGGGACAGGGAACTATGGCTACACCTTC
TRBV5-4	NA	NA	TRBJ1-2	CASSPDLGRGYTF	TGTGCCAGCAGCCCGGACTTAGGACGGGGCTACACCTTC
TRBV6-1	NA	TRBD1	TRBJ2-7	CASGNRGYEQYF	TGTGCCAGCGGAAACAGGGGCTACGAGCAGTACTTC
TRBV7-6	NA	NA	TRBJ1-2	CASSSGTAYGYTF	TGTGCCAGCAGCTCGGGGACTGCTTATGGCTACACCTTC
TRBV20-1	many	NA	TRBJ2-1	CSASSSGANNEQFF	TGCAGTGCTAGTTCATCGGGGGCTAACAATGAGCAGTTCTTC
TRBV5-1	many	TRBD2	TRBJ2-3	CASRLAGFSGTDTQYF	TGCGCCAGCAGACTAGCGGGGTTCTCCGGCACAGATACGCAGTATTTT
TRBV2	NA	TRBD1	TRBJ2-5	CASSVGTGDGETQYF	TGTGCCAGCAGTGTAGGGACAGGGGATGGAGAGACCCAGTACTTC
TRBV2	NA	NA	TRBJ1-4	CASSDMGVGEKLFF	TGTGCCAGCAGTGACATGGGGGTAGGGGAAAAACTGTTTTTT